This T cell receptor (beta chain) was sequenced for a study of T-cell memory formation after mild COVID-19. Study-level background: TCR clustering was largely donor specific.

Germline CDR1 reads MNHEY; CDR2 reads SMNVEV (reference sequence). V dropped 2 bases and J dropped 0; count of bases not matched to a gene: 11. The CDR3 is 18 amino acids. Study results and limitations: Contracting clones from day 15 to 85 had balanced CD4/CD8; later expanders favoured CD4+. Among CD4+ contracting clones, most were CM and EM, and CD8+ ones EMRA.

In regard to this clonotype: Its antigen is unknown.

UMIs and sample barcodes were carried by the TCR alpha and TCR beta cDNA libraries that 5'RACE produced using constant-segment primers. TCRdb analysed the 5' RACE reads with MiXCR anew, one entry per CDR3 protein. The sample contains around 200,000 distinct CDR3 sequences, around 27% of which appear only once. Sequenced: PBMCs or a T cell subset sorted from them (not recorded which). The sequence was collected from an adult woman who had mild COVID-19 (a few samples of this study predate the infection). Cell type and time point are not known. V usage is TRBV27 and J usage is TRBJ2-3; 7 nucleotides align to TRBD1. CDR3 sequence: CASSLLGRGSPSTDTQYF. The CDR3 bases are TGTGCCAGCAGTTTACTAGGCAGGGGGTCCCCCAGCACAGATACGCAGTATTTT.